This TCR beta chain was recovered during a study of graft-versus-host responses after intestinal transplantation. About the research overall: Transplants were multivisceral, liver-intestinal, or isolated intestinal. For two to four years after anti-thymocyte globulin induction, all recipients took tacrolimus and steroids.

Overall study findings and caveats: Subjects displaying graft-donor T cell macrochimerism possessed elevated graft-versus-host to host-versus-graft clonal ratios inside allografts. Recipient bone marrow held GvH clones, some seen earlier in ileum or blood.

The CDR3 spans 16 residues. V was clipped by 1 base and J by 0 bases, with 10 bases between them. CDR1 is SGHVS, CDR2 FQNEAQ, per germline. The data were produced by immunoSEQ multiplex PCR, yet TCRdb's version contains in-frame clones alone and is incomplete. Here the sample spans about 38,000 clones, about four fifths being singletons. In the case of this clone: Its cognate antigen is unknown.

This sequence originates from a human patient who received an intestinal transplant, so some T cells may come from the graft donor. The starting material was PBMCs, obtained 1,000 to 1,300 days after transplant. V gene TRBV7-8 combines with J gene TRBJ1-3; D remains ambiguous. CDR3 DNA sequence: TGTGCCAGCAGCTTAGTTGGACCGTCCTCTGGAAACACCATATATTTT. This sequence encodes CASSLVGPSSGNTIYF.